This entry lists 21 T cell receptor beta chains sequenced from one sample in a study of CD8+ T cells in alopecia areata (dated by TCRdb to the late 2010s). The sample's time point label is to be understood as: around 29 days on oral tofacitinib. The sample's treatment or condition, from its label and the paper: oral pan-JAK inhibitor, 5-10 mg twice daily. The method behind the library was the immunoSEQ multiplex PCR assay. RNA was extracted from all samples and reverse transcribed into cDNA, which served as template for TCR sequencing. In TCRdb, the immuneACCESS table is reduced to in-frame sequences with V and J assigned. These tables do not hold every clone; where another copy was compared, an unresolved V gene accounts for under half, and the others remain unexplained. The sample includes some 200,000 clones, with 50% to 60% observed a single time. The ten largest clonotypes hold roughly 1.6% of the sample.

The sample consisted of CD4+ T cells sorted from blood, taken at week 4, from a patient treated with tofacitinib. The source is a human donor with alopecia areata.

The V and J genes are TRBV27 and TRBJ1-4, with a weak D call TRBD1 (6 bases). CDR1 MNHEY and CDR2 SMNVEV come from the germline V gene (reference sequence). This CDR3 is 15 amino acids long. Trimming pared 5 bases from V and 7 bases from J, leaving 17 bases between. This CDR3 reads CASSLNRVMSEKLFF. The CDR3 DNA reads TGTGCCAGCAGTCTTAACAGGGTTATGAGTGAAAAACTGTTTTTT.

The chain links TRBV7-8 to TRBJ1-1, with D tentatively TRBD1 (6 bases). CDR3 size: 14 residues. V was pared by 6 bases and J by 0 bases, with 11 bases between. Germline CDR1 and CDR2: SGHVS and FQNEAQ. The CDR3 protein is CASRFRGLNTEAFF. The CDR3 bases are TGTGCCAGCAGGTTCCGGGGGCTGAACACTGAAGCTTTCTTT.

In DNA form, the CDR3 reads TGCGCCAGCAGCTACATGGGGCAGAGCACAGATACGCAGTATTTT. It specifies CASSYMGQSTDTQYF. The chain couples TRBV5-1 to TRBJ2-3; tentative D call: TRBD1 (5 bases). The CDR3 is 15 amino acids. V was cut by 3 bases and J by 0 bases, with 11 bases left in between. Per germline, CDR1 SGHRS and CDR2 YFSETQ.

This clone was counted only a few times. The chain employs TRBV7-2 and TRBJ1-4, with 8 positions matching TRBD1. CDR1 and CDR2 (germline): SGHTA, FQGNSA. The ends lost 5 bases at V and 8 bases at J; junction bases unmatched: 7. The CDR3 is made up of 14 amino acids. CDR3 protein: CASSLGQGSEKLFF. CDR3 DNA: TGTGCCAGCAGCCTCGGACAGGGATCGGAAAAACTGTTTTTT.

The chain is built from TRBV30 and TRBJ1-6; D not resolved. The V and J ends lost 2 bases and 8 bases respectively, with 16 bases between them. There are 15 residues in the CDR3. CDR1 is GTSNPN, CDR2 SVGIG, per germline (reference sequence). CDR3 protein: CAWSLSSSRDSPLHF. CDR3 DNA sequence: TGTGCCTGGAGTCTCTCCTCGTCGAGAGATTCACCCCTCCACTTT.

The V call is TRBV7-2, the J call TRBJ2-7; TRBD1 might be the D (5 bases). The CDR3 has 14 amino acids. Looked up from germline, CDR1 is SGHTA and CDR2 is FQGNSA. Trimming took off 1 base at V and 2 bases at J, with 9 bases between the two ends. This chain's CDR3 is CASSLGTGAYEQYF. For the CDR3, the DNA is TGTGCCAGCAGCTTAGGAACAGGAGCCTACGAGCAGTACTTC.

The J gene is TRBJ2-3, the V gene TRBV5-6; D is unresolved. V gave up 1 base and J gave up 6 bases, with 21 bases separating them. The CDR3 loop spans 17 amino acids. The germline V gene has CDR1 SGHDT and CDR2 YYEEEE. The CDR3 is CASSLFDPSRLADTQYF. The CDR3 nucleotides are TGTGCCAGCAGCTTGTTTGATCCCAGCCGATTGGCGGATACGCAGTATTTT.

Here the CDR3 DNA reads TGTGCCAGCAGCTTGGACGACAACTATGGCTACACCTTC. Translation: CASSLDDNYGYTF. The chain is built from TRBV7-9 and TRBJ1-2, with unresolved D. The length of the CDR3 is 13 residues. Trimming shortened V by 3 bases and J by 2 bases, and 7 bases separated the two germline ends. Germline V gene lookup returns CDR1 SEHNR and CDR2 FQNEAQ (reference sequence).

This chain joins TRBV15 and TRBJ2-1, with TRBD1 identical over 8 bases. V lost 5 bases, J lost 5 bases, and 8 bases stayed unmatched. CDR3 size: 15 residues. CDR1 and CDR2 from the germline V gene are LNHNV and YYDKDF (reference sequence). The CDR3 nucleotides are TGTGCCACCAGCCCAGACAGGGGCACACACAATGAGCAGTTCTTC. This codes for CATSPDRGTHNEQFF.

V gene TRBV30 combines with J gene TRBJ2-7; possibly TRBD1 or TRBD2 for D (5 bases each). The germline V and J ends were trimmed by 3 bases and 2 bases, with 14 bases remaining between them. The V gene's germline CDR1 is GTSNPN and CDR2 SVGIG (reference sequence). CDR3 size: 14 residues. CDR3 region: CAWSAPGLPYEQYF. The CDR3 bases are TGTGCCTGGAGCGCCCCGGGGCTGCCCTACGAGCAGTACTTC.

The gene calls are TRBV4-3 and TRBJ2-1; D gene uncertain. The germline V gene has CDR1 LGHNA and CDR2 YSLEER. V gave up 0 bases and J gave up 5 bases, with 11 bases separating them. This CDR3 region has 15 residues. DNA of the CDR3: TGCGCCAGCAGCCAAGAGGGGTATGCCCACAATGAGCAGTTCTTC. Translated, it gives CASSQEGYAHNEQFF.

The chain uses TRBV29-1 and TRBJ2-1; D tentatively fits TRBD1 or TRBD2 (5 bases each). This CDR3 region has 13 residues. Germline V gene lookup returns CDR1 SQVTM and CDR2 ANQGSEA. V lost 8 bases to trimming and J lost 9 bases, with 20 bases between them. The CDR3 nucleotides read TGCAGCCTCCGGGACCTGGGGATGGGTGAGCAGTTCTTC. Protein: CSLRDLGMGEQFF.

The rearrangement uses TRBV11-3 and TRBJ2-1; D remains ambiguous. CDR1 is SGHNT and CDR2 is YENEEA in the germline V gene. This CDR3 comprises 8 residues. V lost 10 bases to trimming and J lost 13 bases, with 8 bases between them. The CDR3 sequence: CATPTQFF. DNA of the CDR3: TGTGCCACCCCCACCCAGTTCTTC.

This clone was seen a few times. The V call is TRBV12-5, the J call TRBJ2-3; TRBD2 matches at 8 bases. Germline assignment: CDR1 LGHNT and CDR2 FRNRAP. With V trimmed by 6 bases and J by 4 bases, 12 bases remained unmatched. The CDR3 sequence is 16 residues long. CDR3 loop: CASGWGRSGGPDTQYF. The CDR3, as DNA: TGTGCTAGTGGGTGGGGAAGAAGCGGGGGCCCAGATACGCAGTATTTT.

The chain joins TRBV20-1 to TRBJ2-3; D unclear. Germline lookup yields CDR1 DFQATT and CDR2 SNEGSKA (reference sequence). The CDR3 is 10 residues long. Trimming stripped 0 bases from V and 12 bases from J, with 7 bases between. CDR3 sequence reads: CSARDRPQYF. CDR3 nucleotides: TGCAGTGCTAGAGACCGACCACAGTATTTT.

V usage is TRBV5-1 and J usage is TRBJ1-4; no clear D gene. The CDR3 sequence is 16 residues long. In germline, CDR1 is SGHRS, CDR2 YFSETQ. Trimming shortened V by 2 bases and J by 0 bases, and 11 bases separated the two germline ends. CDR3 coding DNA: TGCGCCAGCAGCTTCGCGACGAAGGCAACTAATGAAAAACTGTTTTTT. Amino acid sequence: CASSFATKATNEKLFF.

CDR3 sequence: CASSASTGTEAFF. The CDR3, as DNA: TGTGCCAGCAGCGCCTCTACGGGCACTGAAGCTTTCTTT. The V gene is TRBV9, the J gene TRBJ1-1; D gene uncertain. Trimming cost V 3 bases and J 4 bases, with 10 bases left between them. CDR3 length: 13 residues. Germline lookup yields CDR1 SGDLS and CDR2 YYNGEE.

There are a few counts of this clone. The J gene is TRBJ1-1, the V gene TRBV23-1; TRBD1 might be the D (6 bases). TRBV23-1 is flagged as an ORF with uncertain function. The CDR3 consists of 18 residues. V was shortened by 5 bases and J by 0 bases, with 22 bases between the two germline ends. The CDR3 region has the DNA TGCGCCAGCAGTTCTCCTCGGGGGGCGTCAACCTTGAACACTGAAGCTTTCTTT. Translating gives CASSSPRGASTLNTEAFF.

The chain links TRBV27 to TRBJ2-6; D could derive from TRBD1 or TRBD2 (5 bases each). The CDR3 spans 15 residues. From germline, CDR1 is MNHEY and CDR2 SMNVEV (reference sequence). Trimming removed 3 bases at V and 2 bases at J, with 8 bases between. CDR3 DNA: TGTGCCAGCAGTTTGGGGGTACCTGGGGCCAACGTCCTGACTTTC. It yields the protein CASSLGVPGANVLTF.

The chain couples TRBV29-1 to TRBJ2-2, with D perhaps TRBD1 (5 bases). The CDR3 contains 15 residues. Per the germline V gene, CDR1 is SQVTM and CDR2 is ANQGSEA. Trimming removed 4 bases from V and 2 bases from J, with 14 bases in between. This chain's CDR3 is CSVVSGPLNTGELFF. The DNA of the CDR3 is TGCAGCGTTGTATCAGGGCCACTAAACACCGGGGAGCTGTTTTTT.

The V and J genes are TRBV6-5 and TRBJ2-3; D not certain. V was pared by 8 bases and J by 8 bases, with 20 bases between. Germline CDR1 MNHEY, CDR2 SVGAGI. This CDR3 contains 14 residues. The CDR3 bases are TGTGCCAGCGGCGTGACCGAATCAAGTAGTACGCAGTATTTT. Protein product: CASGVTESSSTQYF.